This TCR beta chain appears in the sequencing data of a study of cytomegalovirus exposure and HLA in healthy donors (dated by TCRdb to the late 2010s). Study-wide context: An earlier analysis of some 550 of the donors reported about 250 Gb of sequence data and 100 million to 140 million unique TCR beta sequences from 150 million to 200 million T cells. An early release covering just under 650 HLA-typed donors comprised approximately 290 gigabases of sequencing data and roughly 86 million unique TCR sequences. The genetic ancestry cluster associated with self-reported Caucasian donors included around four fifths of the roughly 360 genotyped donors. The study aimed to test whether cataloging public T cell receptors could reveal signatures of past pathogen exposure. Using immunosequencing, the study profiled T cell repertoires from about 610 subjects and related those repertoires to cytomegalovirus serostatus. A separate validation cohort of roughly 130 different subjects was used in addition to the approximately 640-subject first cohort. High-throughput TCR immunosequencing, statistical association of individual TCRs with disease status, and machine learning were combined to predict cytomegalovirus infection status. A later analysis re-analyzed previously published TCR beta repertoires from approximately 670 donors and added high-resolution HLA genotyping to study TCR occurrence patterns. Rather than drawing on any new phenotypic data, the later analysis identified candidate immune exposures from TCR beta sequences and the way those sequences occurred across donors. To decide whether each TCR beta V gene segment behaved as functional or pseudogenic, an earlier analysis of some 600 of the donors relied on high-throughput TCR beta sequencing. Donor age, sex, ethnicity and CMV serostatus were compiled together with the repertoire data. A later genetic analysis took genome-wide SNP genotypes for about 65% of the 666 donors and used that subset as a discovery cohort. Every discovery cohort repertoire had been produced on one sequencing platform. HLA typing covered class I and class II loci at four-digit resolution. Typing coverage differed by locus: A, B, C, DRB1 and DQB1 were typed in about 629-640 donors, DQA1 in about 510, DPA1 in 600 to 610, and DPB1 in around 490. Because of strong linkage in the cohort, roughly five DR-DQ haplotypes were treated as single units for association and clustering. Across around 400 genotyped donors of the cohort, an average of roughly 230,000 unique TCR beta nucleotide sequences per donor were sequenced, and 15% to 20% of those sequences were non-productive.

From the cysteine through the phenylalanine, the CDR3 covers 15 amino acids. Of all the DNA, just the CDR3 is kept, 45 bases in frame from base 1. Taken from the germline V gene, the CDR1 and CDR2 loops are SNHLY and FYNNEI. V ends up 7 bases short and J 3 bases short, with an unmatched junction base count of 9. This clone was recorded once. Which antigen it targets is not known. Per-base qualities were not stored, and no clone one base away is much larger. The library was obtained by the immunoSEQ multiplex PCR assay. For the multiplex PCR, a mixture combining 60 forward primers for TCR Vbeta segments and 13 reverse primers for TCR Jbeta segments was used. Amplification of the CDR3 region of rearranged TCR beta genes was performed with a multiplex PCR assay on genomic DNA. Amplified TCR beta libraries were sequenced as 87-base-pair reads on the Illumina HiSeq System. Under the source paper's analysis protocol: A later analysis tallied around 80 million unique TCR beta chains across the 650 to 750 repertoires, and approximately 11 million of those chains were shared by two or more donors. To remove PCR and sequencing errors, raw reads were error-corrected and collapsed into unique sequences using a nearest-neighbor algorithm that merged closely related sequences. Alignment of CDR3 sequences to IMGT reference sequences was used to assign V, D and J gene segments. For a sequence to be retained, at least a six-nucleotide match to both a V gene segment and a J gene segment was required. A rearrangement counted as productive if the CDR3 had no stop codons and remained in frame with V and J, and every other rearrangement counted as non-productive. Following IMGT convention, CDR3 was defined as the stretch from the second conserved V-encoded cysteine to the conserved J-encoded phenylalanine. The earlier analysis of about 610 of the donors excluded any sequence lacking an unambiguous match to a single V gene segment. An earlier analysis of approximately 590 of the donors called V segments functional above 56.7% productive rearrangements and segregating when the between-donor standard deviation exceeded 5%. A statistical classification framework was developed to diagnose cytomegalovirus status using the catalog of TCR beta chain sequences. In a later analysis, V and J genes were assigned by comparing TCR nucleotide sequences against IMGT/GENE-DB human TR gene sequences. In a later analysis, CDR3 sequences and most-parsimonious VDJ recombination scenarios were assigned using the TCRdist pipeline. A later analysis defined each TCR beta chain by its CDR3 amino acid sequence plus V-gene family, and excluded reads lacking a unique V-gene family. To address suspected cross-contamination and a sequencing artifact, a later analysis removed several hundred highly shared, low-generation-probability nucleotide sequences. A later analysis calculated a clonal expansion index for each public chain from normalized within-repertoire ranks of inferred template counts. In a later analysis, generation probabilities were computed with a VDJ recombination model fitted to out-of-frame rearrangements, and the resulting probabilities were checked against IGoR. A later analysis scored TCR-TCR, TCR-HLA and TCR-CMV co-occurrence with hypergeometric tests, applying a repertoire-size bias correction to TCR pairs. False discovery rates were estimated in a later analysis by permuting HLA or CMV assignments 20 times. A later analysis grouped co-occurring TCRs with DBSCAN, adding TCRdist sequence similarity when clustering within HLA-allele-positive subsets. For co-occurrence clustering, repertoires with fewer than 30,000 or more than 120,000 public chains were excluded, along with a handful of repertoires with anomalous nucleotide sharing. Held by TCRdb, this immuneACCESS table contains in-frame sequences only and omits some clones. Under half of the omission traces to an unresolved V gene where checked; the cause of the rest is unknown. V and J calls plus clone size are reproduced from that table; the DNA served to infer D and trimming. In this sample the table shows around 150,000 clones, roughly 85% of which occur a single time. In total, the top ten clones hold around 0.98% of the sample.

The cohort consisted of 600 to 750 healthy bone marrow donors. At the time of sampling, every cohort member was nominally healthy, though immune exposures that went unrecorded were likely present. The donor tested CMV seropositive, placing the donor among the approximately 310 seropositive members of the cohort. Every donor gave a peripheral blood sample, and the peripheral blood mononuclear cells from that sample were used for TCR beta sequencing. The Qiagen DNeasy Blood Extraction Kit was used to extract genomic DNA from the blood cell samples. Results the study describes overall, beyond this receptor: When HLA alleles, especially DR and DQ, strongly co-occurred, TCR associations were difficult to assign to individual alleles. In a later analysis, the rate of TCR association differed among HLA loci, with DRB1 alleles having the most associated TCRs and HLA-C alleles having the fewest. The authors suggested that the approach could potentially be generalized to other disease states and immunological phenotypes. The only immune exposure information available for the cohort was CMV serostatus. The classifier was reported to diagnose cytomegalovirus status with high specificity and sensitivity in both the original cohort and the validation cohort. Linkage disequilibrium might explain the correlated functional status among segregating V segments, but an unknown experimental factor could not be excluded. An association between a missense DCLRE1C variant and V-gene and J-gene trimming of TCR beta chains was found in a later genetic analysis and replicated in an independent cohort. A further reported finding was that TCR beta sequences accurately predicted the HLA-A and HLA-B alleles for most subjects in the first cohort. Because HLA typing was missing for some donors at each locus, association tests included only the typed subset. Broadly in line with IMGT annotations, most TCR beta V segments showed up in productive rearrangements about 87% or about 30% of the time in an earlier analysis of around 550 of the donors. A few of the identified cytomegalovirus-associated TCR beta chains were confirmed in vitro to be specific for cytomegalovirus antigens. In a later analysis, some 18,000 TCR beta sequences were associated with specific HLA alleles at a false discovery rate of 0.05. Seventeen rarely observed V segments, including chromosome 9 orphons, were excluded from the earlier analysis of 550 to 700 of the donors because counts were too low. Some IMGT-functional V segments, including TRBV6-2 and TRBV6-3, could not be told apart with the 87-base-pair reads, so those segments were excluded. In this cohort, only TCR beta chains were sequenced, and detectable features were limited by the absence of alpha or paired-chain data. A cluster of highly shared sequence variants was judged likely to represent a technical artifact of the sequencing pipeline. The study listed approximately 160 TCR beta chains as associated with cytomegalovirus. In a later analysis, HLA-associated TCR beta chains showed more clonal expansion and lower generation probabilities than non-associated chains that were equally common. Most TCR sequences were observed very rarely across donors, whereas some public TCRs were present in many individuals. The presence/absence analyses assumed that sequencing depth was roughly uniform across donors, and that assumption may not be true. According to a later analysis, most CMV-associated TCR beta chains appeared to be HLA-restricted, and the HLA associations seemed to be driven largely by CMV exposure. Compared with the approximately 600-donor mean, donors in an Asian-associated ancestry cluster had fewer N-insertions in productive TCRs, according to a later genetic analysis. In a later analysis, several top co-occurrence clusters were reported to appear linked to parvovirus B19, influenza, CMV and Epstein-Barr virus.

The V and J segments used are TRBV2 and TRBJ1-2, and TRBD1 matches 9 of the central bases. The material sequenced was PBMCs. The source is a woman in her forties or fifties in good health and CMV-seropositive. The bases are TGTGCCAGCATGGGACAGGGCCCCAGTTACTATGGCTACACCTTC. This is translated as CASMGQGPSYYGYTF.